These T cell receptor beta chains were read from a single sample in a study of technical replicates of blood from several donors. Sequencing was performed with immunoSEQ multiplex PCR; in TCRdb, only in-frame clones are kept and a portion is missing. This table has tens of thousands of clones, 93% appearing once. The source material was PBMCs. These receptors originate from a human donor in good health. Some clones in this sample may be carry-over from other donors' samples. The conserved cysteine and the conserved F or W are not part of the CDR3 here.

v_call,j_call,cdr3_aa
TRBV5-4,TRBJ2-5,ASSLRQGVGETQY
TRBV11-1,TRBJ1-1,ASSLEEGAF
TRBV11-2,TRBJ2-3,ASSPLGQLTDTQY
TRBV11-3,TRBJ2-3,ASSPGAKDTQY
TRBV9,TRBJ1-1,ASSVAQNTEAF
TRBV5-1,TRBJ2-5,ASSYAGTGEETQY
TRBV6-1,TRBJ1-5,ASSEIIDYSNQPQH
TRBV21-1,TRBJ2-3,ASSSEVAADTQY
TRBV18,TRBJ2-2,ASSSRLADTGELF
TRBV18,TRBJ2-7,ASSPLSGGLDEQY
TRBV27,TRBJ1-1,ASSLGQGVNTEAF
TRBV5-1,TRBJ2-5,ASSSPPRETQY
TRBV5-1,TRBJ2-5,ASSWLGGQETQY
TRBV2,TRBJ1-5,ASSEELVESRPQH
TRBV7-2,TRBJ1-1,ASSPGQLNTEAF
TRBV4-3,TRBJ2-1,ASSQGQVGYEQF
TRBV7-8,TRBJ2-7,ASSSQVPGLPLEQY
TRBV30,TRBJ1-1,AWSVGSYTEAF
TRBV7-2,TRBJ2-1,ASSLGAWQF
TRBV7-2,TRBJ2-7,ASSFGPSRGEQY
TRBV5-6,TRBJ2-7,ASSSIIGGSPYEQY
TRBV4-1,TRBJ2-1,ASSQGTSGLSSYNEQF
TRBV21-1,TRBJ2-7,ASSKAGRQGIDCSYEQY
TRBV5-1,TRBJ2-3,ASSSTGLSTDTQY
TRBV30,TRBJ1-2,AGPGVVGYT
TRBV2,TRBJ2-2,ASSRTGGNTGELF
TRBV12-5,TRBJ2-5,ASGLVVETRTGGETQY
TRBV5-6,TRBJ1-5,ASSAGTGASNQPQH
TRBV6-5,TRBJ2-7,ASSARAAGSYEQY